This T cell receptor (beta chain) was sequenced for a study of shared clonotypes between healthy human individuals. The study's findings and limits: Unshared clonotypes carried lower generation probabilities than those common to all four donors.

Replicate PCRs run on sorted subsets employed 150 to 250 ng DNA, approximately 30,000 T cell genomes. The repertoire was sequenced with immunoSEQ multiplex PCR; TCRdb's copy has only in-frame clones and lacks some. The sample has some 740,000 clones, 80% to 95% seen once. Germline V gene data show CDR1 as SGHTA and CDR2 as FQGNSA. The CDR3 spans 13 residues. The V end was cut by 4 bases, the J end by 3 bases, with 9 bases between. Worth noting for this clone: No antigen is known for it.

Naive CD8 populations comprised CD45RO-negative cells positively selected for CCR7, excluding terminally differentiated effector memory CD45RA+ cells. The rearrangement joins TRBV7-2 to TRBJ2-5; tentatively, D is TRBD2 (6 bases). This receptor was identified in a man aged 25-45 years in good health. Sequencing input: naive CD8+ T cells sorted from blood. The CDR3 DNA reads TGTGCCAGCAGCTCCCGACTAGAAGAGACCCAGTACTTC. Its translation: CASSSRLEETQYF.